This T cell receptor beta chain was captured by sequencing in a study of blood T cell repertoires in COVID-19. Study-wide context: Some COVID-19 samples were acute and others convalescent; all came from the United States, Italy and Spain. Sources were T cells, B-cell-depleted T cells, or PBMCs; the material itself was cDNA or gDNA.

Recruited during active infection, patients (from Seattle) were subsequently followed longitudinally. Germline CDR1 reads KGHDR; CDR2 reads SFDVKD. CDR3 length equals 15 residues. V was clipped by 4 bases and J by 8 bases; unmatched bases: 11. Libraries were prepared by immunoSEQ multiplex PCR; TCRdb keeps only in-frame clonotypes and omits some of them. The sample records about 350,000 clones, about nine tenths being singletons. The chain couples TRBV24-1 to TRBJ1-2; 8 bases align to TRBD1. This clonotype originated in a woman in her 70s with COVID-19, enrolled during active disease. Sequencing was performed on peripheral blood. The DNA for the CDR3 is TGTGCCACCAGTGAGGCCGGGACAGGATTTGGAGGCTACACCTTC. The encoded protein is CATSEAGTGFGGYTF.